This is a list of T cell receptor beta chains from one sample in a study of patients and donors after allogeneic stem cell transplantation. TCRdb reprocessed the RT-PCR reads via MiXCR and lists one record per CDR3 protein. The table has around 160,000 distinct CDR3 sequences, roughly 30% seen once. Sequencing was performed on blood, either unsorted or a sorted T cell fraction (not recorded which). These receptors were taken from a human donor who was either an allogeneic HSCT recipient or a stem cell or donor lymphocyte infusion donor (not recorded which). It is not recorded whose cells these are; they may come from a transplant donor. Both conserved end residues are part of each CDR3. A D gene is named only where the DNA matches it firmly. Clone sizes are given selectively: once, few, many, or a class where the clone is expanded.

TRBV6-5	TRBJ1-2	-	-	TGTGCCAGCAGTTACTCGGGAGCGGTCAACTATGGCTACACCTTC	CASSYSGAVNYGYTF
TRBV12-3/TRBV12-4	TRBJ2-5	-	-	TGTGCCAGCAGTTTTGGGGAGGAGACCCAGTACTTC	CASSFGEETQYF
TRBV12-3/TRBV12-4	TRBJ2-1	-	many	TGTGCCAGCAGTTTAGTGTGGGCTAGCTATGAGCAGTTCTTC	CASSLVWASYEQFF
TRBV6-4	TRBJ2-1	-	-	TGTGCCAGCAGTGTCCTAGCTAGCTCCTACAATGAGCAGTTCTTC	CASSVLASSYNEQFF
TRBV20-1	TRBJ2-1	TRBD2	few	TGCAGTGCTAGAGGGTCGACTAGCGGGAGGACCTCCTACAATGAGCAGTTCTTC	CSARGSTSGRTSYNEQFF
TRBV6-2/TRBV6-3	TRBJ1-6	TRBD1	-	TGTGCCAGCAGTTACTCGGGACAGCTCTATAATTCACCCCTCCACTTT	CASSYSGQLYNSPLHF
TRBV19	TRBJ1-5	-	-	TGTGCCAGTGCAGGGTATAGCAATCAGCCCCAGCATTTT	CASAGYSNQPQHF
TRBV9	TRBJ1-6	-	-	TGTGCCAGCAGCTTCGGGGCTTCCTCAAGCAGTTCACCCCTCCACTTT	CASSFGASSSSSPLHF
TRBV12-3/TRBV12-4	TRBJ1-1	-	medium-sized	TGTGCCAGCAGTTTCCCGGGGAACACTGAAGCTTTCTTT	CASSFPGNTEAFF
TRBV4-3	TRBJ1-4	-	few	TGCGCCAGCAGCCAAGAAACGACGCTAATCCCAAGGCAGGAAAAACTGTTTTTT	CASSQETTLIPRQEKLFF
TRBV4-2	TRBJ2-2	-	-	TGTGCCAGCAGCCAAGAACTTAGCGGGAACACCGGGGAGCTGTTTTTT	CASSQELSGNTGELFF
TRBV4-3	TRBJ2-3	-	few	TGCGCCAGCAGCGAATCGACTAGCACAGATACGCAGTATTTT	CASSESTSTDTQYF
TRBV24-1	TRBJ1-5	-	few	TGTGCCACCGCTCGACTTGACAGACAGCCCCAGCATTTT	CATARLDRQPQHF
TRBV7-2	TRBJ2-5	TRBD2	-	TGTGCCAGCAGCTTAGTGGCTAGCGGGAGAGAGACCCAGTACTTC	CASSLVASGRETQYF
TRBV6-2/TRBV6-3	TRBJ1-1	-	-	TGTGCCAGCAGTTACTATCAGGACGGGAACACTGAAGCTTTCTTT	CASSYYQDGNTEAFF
TRBV7-9	TRBJ2-1	-	-	TGTGCCAGCAGCTTAGGGGATCATGTTCCCTCTTGGGTCAATGAGCAGTTCTTC	CASSLGDHVPSWVNEQFF
TRBV12-3/TRBV12-4	TRBJ2-4	-	once	TGTGCCAGCAGTTTGGTAGCCAAAAACATTCAGTACTTC	CASSLVAKNIQYF
TRBV6-5	TRBJ2-7	TRBD1	few	TGTGCCAGCAGTTACGATTCTCCGGGACAGGGATACGAGCAGTACTTC	CASSYDSPGQGYEQYF
TRBV7-3	TRBJ2-6	-	-	TGTGCCAGCAGCCCTGTGAGAAGATCTGGGGCCAACGTCCTGACTTTC	CASSPVRRSGANVLTF
TRBV4-2	TRBJ1-2	-	-	TGTGCCAGCAGCCAAGAACTGGGCGGCACCTTCGTCTTC	CASSQELGGTFVF